This T cell receptor beta chain was obtained from a study of shared clonotypes between healthy human individuals. Findings of the study overall: Relative to their counterparts shared across all four donors, non-shared clonotypes exhibited diminished generation probabilities.

Trimming removed 1 base at V and 4 bases at J, with 1 base between. Germline assignment: CDR1 ENHRY and CDR2 SYGVKD. The CDR3 loop spans 12 amino acids. In this sample, this clone turned up once. Its antigen is undetermined. The assay ran at deep level. Assay: immunoSEQ multiplex PCR; the TCRdb copy retains only in-frame clones and omits some. The repertoire includes millions of clones, 90% to 95% of them detected once, and more than 0.1% sits in the top ten. The receptor comes from a man younger than 30 in good health. The sample comprised naive CD4+ T cells sorted from blood. The subset is: CD45RA+ positively selected. The rearrangement uses TRBV10-3 and TRBJ1-4; D ambiguous. The CDR3 DNA is TGTGCCATCAGTGAGTTTAATGAAAAACTGTTTTTT. It encodes CAISEFNEKLFF.